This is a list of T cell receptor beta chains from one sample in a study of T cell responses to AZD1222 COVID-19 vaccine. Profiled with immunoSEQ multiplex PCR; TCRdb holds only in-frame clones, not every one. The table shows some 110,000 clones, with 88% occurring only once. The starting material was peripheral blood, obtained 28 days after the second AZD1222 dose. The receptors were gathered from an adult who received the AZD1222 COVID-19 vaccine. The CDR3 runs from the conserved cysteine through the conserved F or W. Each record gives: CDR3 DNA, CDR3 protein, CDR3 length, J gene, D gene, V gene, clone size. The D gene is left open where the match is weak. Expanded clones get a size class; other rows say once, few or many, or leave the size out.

TGTGCCAGCAGCTTAAGCAGGGATACTAATGAAAAACTGTTTTTT,CASSLSRDTNEKLFF,15,TRBJ1-4,.,TRBV7-8,.
TGTGCCAGCACTCTAGGGGGGGCTTACACTGAAGCTTTCTTT,CASTLGGAYTEAFF,14,TRBJ1-1,.,TRBV28,.
TGTGCCAGCACCCGAGAGACAGGGAGGACCTACGAGCAGTACTTC,CASTRETGRTYEQYF,15,TRBJ2-7,.,TRBV11-2,.
TGCGCCAGCAGCCAAGAGTCAGGCCGTAAAGGCTATGGCTACACCTTC,CASSQESGRKGYGYTF,16,TRBJ1-2,.,TRBV4-3,.
TGTGCCACCAGCAGAGATCTGCGGCAGCCCCAGCATTTT,CATSRDLRQPQHF,13,TRBJ1-5,.,TRBV15,.
TGTGCCAGTAGTATAGGTGACAGGGGGTACGAGCAGTACTTC,CASSIGDRGYEQYF,14,TRBJ2-7,TRBD1,TRBV19,.
TGTGCCATCGGTACAGGGGGCTCCTACGAGCAGTACTTC,CAIGTGGSYEQYF,13,TRBJ2-7,TRBD1,TRBV10-3,.
TGCGCCAGCAGCTGGGACGGGCCTTACAATGAGCAGTTCTTC,CASSWDGPYNEQFF,14,TRBJ2-1,.,TRBV5-1,.
TGTGCCAGCAGCTTAGATGGACAGCGCCGGCTGACCTGCGCCAAAAACATTCAGTACTTC,CASSLDGQRRLTCAKNIQYF,20,TRBJ2-4,.,TRBV11-3,.
TGCGCCAGCAGTCTGGGGACTTCACACACCGGGGAGCTGTTTTTT,CASSLGTSHTGELFF,15,TRBJ2-2,.,TRBV5-1,.
TGCAGCGTGACTGGACAGCCCAATCAGCCCCAGCATTTT,CSVTGQPNQPQHF,13,TRBJ1-5,.,TRBV29-1,.
TGCGCCAGCAGCCAAGATGGGGATGTGAGCACAGATACGCAGTATTTT,CASSQDGDVSTDTQYF,16,TRBJ2-3,.,TRBV4-3,.
TGTGCCAGAAGCTTAAGGTCTGTGGTCAGGGAGGACTATGGCTACACCTTC,CARSLRSVVREDYGYTF,17,TRBJ1-2,.,TRBV7-5,.
TGCGCCAGCAGCTCCCTTAGGACAGGAGAGAACACTGAAGCTTTCTTT,CASSSLRTGENTEAFF,16,TRBJ1-1,TRBD1,TRBV5-1,.
TGTGCCAGCAGGGAGACGGACAGAAACTATGGCTACACCTTC,CASRETDRNYGYTF,14,TRBJ1-2,.,TRBV2,.
TGTGCCAGCAGCTTCCCCCCGGGTGGCTACACCTTC,CASSFPPGGYTF,12,TRBJ1-2,.,TRBV7-2,.
TGTGCCAGCAGTCCCAGGGTTTTTGAGTACGAGCAGTACTTC,CASSPRVFEYEQYF,14,TRBJ2-7,.,TRBV6-2/TRBV6-3,.
TGTGCCAGTAGTCCAGGGAATACCTACGAGCAGTACTTC,CASSPGNTYEQYF,13,TRBJ2-7,.,TRBV19,.
TGTGCCACCGAGACAGCAACCTACGAGCAGTACTTC,CATETATYEQYF,12,TRBJ2-7,.,TRBV19,.
TGTGCCAGCAGCCCTAACGGGGGGGCTTTATACTATGGCTACACCTTC,CASSPNGGALYYGYTF,16,TRBJ1-2,.,TRBV9,.
TGTGCCAGCAGCTTAGCGGACAGGCGTAACTATGGCTACACCTTC,CASSLADRRNYGYTF,15,TRBJ1-2,TRBD1,TRBV11-2,.
TGTGCTAGTGGTACCCCTCGCGAATTCGGTCAGCCCCAGCATTTT,CASGTPREFGQPQHF,15,TRBJ1-5,.,TRBV12-5,.
TGTGCCAGTCGAGGCCTGAGCTATGGCTACACCTTC,CASRGLSYGYTF,12,TRBJ1-2,.,TRBV2,once
TGTGCCAGCAGCGTAGGCGCGGGAGGACCCTACGAGCAGTACTTC,CASSVGAGGPYEQYF,15,TRBJ2-7,TRBD2,TRBV9,.
TGTGCCAGCAGTGAAGCGGGGTACGAGCAGTACTTC,CASSEAGYEQYF,12,TRBJ2-7,.,TRBV6-1,once
TGTGCCTGGCGCGATCCGCGCAGCGGGAGCGAGCAGTACTTC,CAWRDPRSGSEQYF,14,TRBJ2-7,TRBD2,TRBV30,.
TGTGCCAGCAGTTTATCGTCAGGGCGCCCTCTCTACGAGCAGTACTTC,CASSLSSGRPLYEQYF,16,TRBJ2-7,.,TRBV27,.
TGTGCCTGGACCGGGACAGGGGTAGGGGGGCAGTACTTC,CAWTGTGVGGQYF,13,TRBJ2-7,TRBD1,TRBV30,.
TGTGCCAGCTCACCCGGTATAGCGGGAGGAACAGATACGCAGTATTTT,CASSPGIAGGTDTQYF,16,TRBJ2-3,TRBD2,TRBV18,.
TGTGCCAGCAGTTATTCCCGTTCTGTTTTGGGCCAGCGATCCTACGAGCAGTACTTC,CASSYSRSVLGQRSYEQYF,19,TRBJ2-7,.,TRBV28,once
TGTGCCAGCAGTTTTCCCCAGGAGCCCTATGGCTACACCTTC,CASSFPQEPYGYTF,14,TRBJ1-2,.,TRBV28,.
TGTGCATCGGGACCCTCTAACTATGGCTACACCTTC,CASGPSNYGYTF,12,TRBJ1-2,.,TRBV30,.
TGTGCCAGCAGTTACTCCGGACAAGCTGGAAACACCATATATTTT,CASSYSGQAGNTIYF,15,TRBJ1-3,.,TRBV6-6,.
TGTGCCAGCAGTGCTGTCCCACAGGGTTCGGGGTACTTC,CASSAVPQGSGYF,13,TRBJ2-4,.,TRBV6-2/TRBV6-3,.
TGTGCCAGCAGTTACCTCGGACAGGTCCAAGAGACCCAGTACTTC,CASSYLGQVQETQYF,15,TRBJ2-5,TRBD1,TRBV6-6,.
TGTGCCAGCAGCCCGAGCGGGGCAGGGGTCTACGAGCAGTACTTC,CASSPSGAGVYEQYF,15,TRBJ2-7,.,TRBV9,.
TGTGCCAGCAGCTTGGTAGGGGGCAGCACAGATACGCAGTATTTT,CASSLVGGSTDTQYF,15,TRBJ2-3,TRBD1,TRBV5-5,.
TGTGCCAGCAGCCCTAATAGCGGAGAGACCCAGTACTTC,CASSPNSGETQYF,13,TRBJ2-5,.,TRBV28,.
TGCAGCGTTGGCCTAGCGGGGATGAACGAGCAGTACTTC,CSVGLAGMNEQYF,13,TRBJ2-7,TRBD2,TRBV29-1,.
TGTGCCAGCTCACCACCGAACAGGGCTGGAAACACCATATATTTT,CASSPPNRAGNTIYF,15,TRBJ1-3,.,TRBV18,.
TGTGCCTGGAGTATGGGAGGGGGCCCCTACGAGCAGTACTTC,CAWSMGGGPYEQYF,14,TRBJ2-7,.,TRBV30,.
TGTGCCAGCAGCCAACCGGGACAGGGGGCCACTGAAGCTTTCTTT,CASSQPGQGATEAFF,15,TRBJ1-1,TRBD1,TRBV7-2,.
TGTGCCAGCAGTTTATCGGAGGGAGTAAGTGGCTACACCTTC,CASSLSEGVSGYTF,14,TRBJ1-2,.,TRBV27,.
TGTGCCAGTAGTCCGATTGGGACAGCCCTTGCTAACTATGGCTACACCTTC,CASSPIGTALANYGYTF,17,TRBJ1-2,TRBD1,TRBV19,.
TGTGCCAGCAGCATAAAACAGGGTTTCTCACCCCTCCACTTT,CASSIKQGFSPLHF,14,TRBJ1-6,.,TRBV7-3,once
TGTGCCAGCACCCACAGGCAGGGGATCCACGAGCAGTACTTC,CASTHRQGIHEQYF,14,TRBJ2-7,.,TRBV6-5,.
TGTGCCAGCAGCCTCTTACAGGTCTCCTACGAGCAGTACTTC,CASSLLQVSYEQYF,14,TRBJ2-7,.,TRBV7-2,.
TGTGCCAGTAGTGGCCAGTCAGATGTCAACTATGGCTACACCTTC,CASSGQSDVNYGYTF,15,TRBJ1-2,.,TRBV19,.
TGTGCCAGCAGGGACACGTCCTACGAGCAGTACTTC,CASRDTSYEQYF,12,TRBJ2-7,.,TRBV14,.
TGTGCCAGTAGTCTATTCACAGGGTTGGAACGGGATGGCTACACCTTC,CASSLFTGLERDGYTF,16,TRBJ1-2,.,TRBV19,once
TGTGCCAGTACCACTAGCGGGGGGGCCGGGGAGACCCAGTACTTC,CASTTSGGAGETQYF,15,TRBJ2-5,TRBD2,TRBV19,few
TGCGCCAGCAGCCAACGACAAAACGCAGGAAACACCATATATTTT,CASSQRQNAGNTIYF,15,TRBJ1-3,.,TRBV4-1,.
TGTGCCACCAGTGACAAGGGCCCTGGGGGCTACACCTTC,CATSDKGPGGYTF,13,TRBJ1-2,.,TRBV24-1,.
TGCAGCGTCGTCTTCCGGGGTGAAGGCACTGAAGCTTTCTTT,CSVVFRGEGTEAFF,14,TRBJ1-1,.,TRBV29-1,.
TGTGCCAGCAGCTTGCCCGGGAACAGGGGTAACTATGGCTACACCTTC,CASSLPGNRGNYGYTF,16,TRBJ1-2,TRBD1,TRBV5-4,.